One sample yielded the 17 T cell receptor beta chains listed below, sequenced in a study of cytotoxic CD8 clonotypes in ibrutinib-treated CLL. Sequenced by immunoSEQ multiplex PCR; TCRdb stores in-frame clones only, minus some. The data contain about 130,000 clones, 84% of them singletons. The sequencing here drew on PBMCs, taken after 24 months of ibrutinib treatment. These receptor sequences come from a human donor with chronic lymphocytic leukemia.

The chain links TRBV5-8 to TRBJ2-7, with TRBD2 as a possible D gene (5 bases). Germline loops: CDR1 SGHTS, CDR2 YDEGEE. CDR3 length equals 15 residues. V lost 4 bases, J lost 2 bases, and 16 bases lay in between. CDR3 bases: TGTGCCAGCAGCGATCGGGGAAAGGGCGCCTACGAGCAGTACTTC. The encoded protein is CASSDRGKGAYEQYF.

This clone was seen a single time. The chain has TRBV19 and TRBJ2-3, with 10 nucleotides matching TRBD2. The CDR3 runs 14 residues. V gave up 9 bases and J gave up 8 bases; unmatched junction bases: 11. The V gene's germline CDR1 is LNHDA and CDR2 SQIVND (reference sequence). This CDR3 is CASPGLAKEGTQYF. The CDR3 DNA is TGTGCCAGCCCGGGACTAGCGAAAGAAGGTACGCAGTATTTT.

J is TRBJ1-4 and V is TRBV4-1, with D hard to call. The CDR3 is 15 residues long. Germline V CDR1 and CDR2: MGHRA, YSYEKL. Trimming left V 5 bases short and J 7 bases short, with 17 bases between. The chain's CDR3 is CASSYKYPQSEKLFF. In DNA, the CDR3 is TGCGCCAGCAGCTATAAGTACCCTCAATCTGAAAAACTGTTTTTT.

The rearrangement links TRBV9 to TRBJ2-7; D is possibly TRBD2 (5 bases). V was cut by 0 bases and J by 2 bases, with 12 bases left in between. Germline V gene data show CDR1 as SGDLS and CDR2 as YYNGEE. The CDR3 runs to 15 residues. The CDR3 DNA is TGTGCCAGCAGCGTAGGAGTGACCGGGACCTACGAGCAGTACTTC. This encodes CASSVGVTGTYEQYF.

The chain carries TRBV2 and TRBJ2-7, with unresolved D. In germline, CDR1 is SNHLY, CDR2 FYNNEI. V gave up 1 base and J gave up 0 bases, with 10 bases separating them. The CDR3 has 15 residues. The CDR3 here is CASSEGAINSYEQYF. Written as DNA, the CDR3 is TGTGCCAGCAGTGAAGGGGCAATTAACTCCTACGAGCAGTACTTC.

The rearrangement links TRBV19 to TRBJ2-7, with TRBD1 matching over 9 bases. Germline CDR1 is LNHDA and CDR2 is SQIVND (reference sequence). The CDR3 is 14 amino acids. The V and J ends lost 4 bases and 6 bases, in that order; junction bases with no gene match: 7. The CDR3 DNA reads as TGTGCCAGTAGTACCCAAGGACAGGGGAGCGAGCAGTACTTC. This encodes CASSTQGQGSEQYF.

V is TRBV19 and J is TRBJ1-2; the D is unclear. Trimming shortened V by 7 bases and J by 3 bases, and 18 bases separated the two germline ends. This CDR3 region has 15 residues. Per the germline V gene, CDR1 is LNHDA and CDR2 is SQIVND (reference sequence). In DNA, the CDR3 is TGTGCCAGTACCCCCCTCGCAGGCCGGGACTATGGCTACACCTTC. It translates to CASTPLAGRDYGYTF.

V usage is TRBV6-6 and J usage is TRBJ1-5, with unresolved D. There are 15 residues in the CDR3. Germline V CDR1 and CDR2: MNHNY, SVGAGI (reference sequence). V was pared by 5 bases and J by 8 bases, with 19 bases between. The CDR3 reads CASSITREGGKPQHF. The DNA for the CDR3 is TGTGCCAGCAGTATCACAAGGGAGGGTGGTAAGCCCCAGCATTTT.

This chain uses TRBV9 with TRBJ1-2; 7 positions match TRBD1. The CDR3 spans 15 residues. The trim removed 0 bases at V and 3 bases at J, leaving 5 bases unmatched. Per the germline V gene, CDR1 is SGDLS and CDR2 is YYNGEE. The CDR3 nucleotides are TGTGCCAGCAGCGTAGCGACAGGGACGGACTATGGCTACACCTTC. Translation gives CASSVATGTDYGYTF. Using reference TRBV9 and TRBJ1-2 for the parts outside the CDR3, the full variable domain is DSGVTQTPKHLITATGQRVTLRCSPRSGDLSVYWYQQSLDQGLQFLIQYYNGEERAKGNILERFSAQQFPDLHSELNLSSLELGDSALYFCASSVATGTDYGYTFGSGTRLTVV.

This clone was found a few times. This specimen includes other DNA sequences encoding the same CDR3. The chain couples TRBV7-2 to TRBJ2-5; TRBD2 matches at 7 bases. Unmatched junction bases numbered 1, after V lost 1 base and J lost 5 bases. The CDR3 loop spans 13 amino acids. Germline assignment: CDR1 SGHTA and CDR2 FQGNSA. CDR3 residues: CASSLDGGETQYF. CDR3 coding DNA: TGTGCCAGCAGCTTAGACGGGGGGGAGACCCAGTACTTC.

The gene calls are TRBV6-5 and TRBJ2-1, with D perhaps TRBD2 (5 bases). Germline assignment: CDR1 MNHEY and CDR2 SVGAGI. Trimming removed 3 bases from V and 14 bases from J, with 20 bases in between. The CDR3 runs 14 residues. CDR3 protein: CASSYTSNPGMEFF. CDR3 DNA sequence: TGTGCCAGCAGTTATACCTCGAACCCGGGGATGGAGTTCTTC.

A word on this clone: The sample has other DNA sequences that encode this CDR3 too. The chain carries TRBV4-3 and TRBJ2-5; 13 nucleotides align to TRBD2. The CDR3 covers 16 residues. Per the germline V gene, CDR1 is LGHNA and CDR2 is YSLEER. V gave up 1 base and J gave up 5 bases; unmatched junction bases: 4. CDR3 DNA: TGCGCCAGCAGCCAAGGGACTAGCGGGGGTCAGGAGACCCAGTACTTC. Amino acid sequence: CASSQGTSGGQETQYF.

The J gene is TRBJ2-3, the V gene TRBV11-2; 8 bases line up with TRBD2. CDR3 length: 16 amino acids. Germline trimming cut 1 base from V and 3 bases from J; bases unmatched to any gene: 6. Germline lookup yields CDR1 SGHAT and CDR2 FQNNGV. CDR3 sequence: CASSLGGQRGTDTQYF. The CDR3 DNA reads TGTGCCAGCAGCTTAGGAGGTCAGCGGGGGACAGATACGCAGTATTTT. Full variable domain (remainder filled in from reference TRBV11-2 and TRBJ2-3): EAGVAQSPRYKIIEKRQSVAFWCNPISGHATLYWYQQILGQGPKLLIQFQNNGVVDDSQLPKDRFSAERLKGVDSTLKIQPAKLEDSAVYLCASSLGGQRGTDTQYFGPGTRLTVL.

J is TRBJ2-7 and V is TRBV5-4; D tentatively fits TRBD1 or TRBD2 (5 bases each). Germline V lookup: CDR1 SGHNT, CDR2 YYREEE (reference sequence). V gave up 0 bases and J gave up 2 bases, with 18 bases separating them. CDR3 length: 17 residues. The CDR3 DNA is TGTGCCAGCAGCTTGGCCGCGAGGGGCGTGATAACCTACGAGCAGTACTTC. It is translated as CASSLAARGVITYEQYF.

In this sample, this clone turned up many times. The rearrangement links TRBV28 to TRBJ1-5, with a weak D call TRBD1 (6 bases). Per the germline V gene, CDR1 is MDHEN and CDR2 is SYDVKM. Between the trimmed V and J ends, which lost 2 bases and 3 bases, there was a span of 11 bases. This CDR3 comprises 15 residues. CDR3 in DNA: TGTGCCAGCAGTTTAATCGGGACACTCAATCAGCCCCAGCATTTT. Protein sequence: CASSLIGTLNQPQHF.

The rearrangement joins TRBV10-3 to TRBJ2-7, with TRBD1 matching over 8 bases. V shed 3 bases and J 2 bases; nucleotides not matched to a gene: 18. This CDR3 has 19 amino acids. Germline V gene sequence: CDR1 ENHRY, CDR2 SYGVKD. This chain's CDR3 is CAISELETGVARRPYEQYF. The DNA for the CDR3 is TGTGCCATCAGTGAATTAGAGACAGGGGTAGCCAGAAGACCCTACGAGCAGTACTTC.

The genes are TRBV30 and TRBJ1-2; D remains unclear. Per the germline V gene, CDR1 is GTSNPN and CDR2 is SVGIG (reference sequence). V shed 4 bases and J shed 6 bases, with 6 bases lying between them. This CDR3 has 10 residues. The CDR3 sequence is CAWTDDGYTF. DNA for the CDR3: TGTGCCTGGACGGACGATGGCTACACCTTC. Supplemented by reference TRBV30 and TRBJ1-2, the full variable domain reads SQTIHQWPATLVQPVGSPLSLECTVEGTSNPNLYWYRQAAGRGLQLLFYSVGIGQISSEVPQNLSASRPQDRQFILSSKKLLLSDSGFYLCAWTDDGYTFGSGTRLTVV.